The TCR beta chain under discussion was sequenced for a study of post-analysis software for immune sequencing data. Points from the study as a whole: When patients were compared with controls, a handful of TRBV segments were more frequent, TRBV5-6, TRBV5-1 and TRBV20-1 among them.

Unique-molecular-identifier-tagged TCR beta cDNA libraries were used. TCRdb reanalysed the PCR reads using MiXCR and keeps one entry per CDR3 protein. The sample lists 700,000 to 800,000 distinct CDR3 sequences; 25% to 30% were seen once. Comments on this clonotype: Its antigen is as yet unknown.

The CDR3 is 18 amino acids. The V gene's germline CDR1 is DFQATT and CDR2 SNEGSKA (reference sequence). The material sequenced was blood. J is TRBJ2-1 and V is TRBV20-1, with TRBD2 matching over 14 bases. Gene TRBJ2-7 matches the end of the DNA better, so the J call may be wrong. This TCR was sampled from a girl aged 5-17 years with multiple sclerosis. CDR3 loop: CSVETSGRANFAYNEQYF. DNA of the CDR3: TGCAGTGTTGAGACTAGCGGGAGGGCCAATTTCGCCTACAATGAGCAGTACTTC.